This T cell receptor (beta chain) was obtained from a study of OX40 agonist ivuxolimab in advanced cancers. Study in general: Cancers in dose escalation were hepatocellular, melanoma, renal cell and head and neck.

Exclusion of a patient followed from autoimmune disease history or systemic immunosuppression. V was cut by 5 bases and J by 3 bases, with 21 bases left in between. The CDR3 spans 17 residues. From germline, CDR1 is MNHEY and CDR2 SMNVEV (reference sequence). Sequencing used immunoSEQ multiplex PCR; TCRdb keeps in-frame clones, though not all of them. The sample records under 85,000 clones, 94% being singletons. As regards this clone: Its antigen remains unknown.

Study outcomes and limitations: Some nonresponders additionally presented with little normalized T-cell clonal expansion. Antigen specificity was not determined for the expanded peripheral T cells.

The receptor's source is an adult with an advanced solid tumor such as melanoma, head and neck, liver or kidney cancer. Sequenced material: CD4+ or CD8+ T cells sorted from blood, taken in a trial of the OX40 agonist ivuxolimab. This chain connects TRBV27 to TRBJ2-3, with a possible D match to TRBD2 (7 bases). CDR3 amino acids: CASSADPAGRGTDTQYF. CDR3 DNA: TGTGCCAGCAGTGCTGACCCAGCGGGGAGGGGGACAGATACGCAGTATTTT.